The rows below give T cell receptor beta chains drawn from one sample of a study of blood T cell repertoires in COVID-19. The method was immunoSEQ multiplex PCR; TCRdb's version includes in-frame clones alone and lacks a portion of them. The table shows 180,000 or so clones, with approximately 89% occurring only once. The sequencing input was PBMCs or T cells enriched from blood (not recorded which). The receptors stem from a young woman who had recovered from COVID-19. Each CDR3 is given with its conserved first and last residue. A D gene is named only where the DNA matches it firmly. Rows give clone size only sometimes, using once, few, many, or a class for an expanded clone.

D	size	V	J	CDR3	DNA
NA	NA	TRBV7-2	TRBJ2-3	CASSLSTDTQYF	TGTGCCAGCAGCCTTAGCACAGATACGCAGTATTTT
NA	NA	TRBV2	TRBJ2-3	CASRDGDTQYF	TGTGCCAGCAGAGACGGGGATACGCAGTATTTT
NA	NA	TRBV5-6	TRBJ2-3	CASSWSGTSTDTQYF	TGTGCCAGCAGCTGGTCCGGGACTAGCACAGATACGCAGTATTTT
TRBD1	NA	TRBV19	TRBJ2-7	CASSIGFQGAYEQYF	TGTGCCAGTAGTATAGGTTTCCAGGGGGCCTACGAGCAGTACTTC
TRBD1	NA	TRBV10-3	TRBJ1-5	CAISVGQDNQPQHF	TGTGCCATCAGCGTCGGACAGGACAATCAGCCCCAGCATTTT
NA	NA	TRBV9	TRBJ1-6	CASSPEVAGRDSPLHF	TGTGCCAGCAGCCCGGAGGTGGCAGGGAGGGATTCACCCCTCCACTTT
NA	NA	TRBV9	TRBJ2-3	CASSAYPAASLYTDTQYF	TGTGCCAGCAGCGCCTACCCCGCGGCCTCCTTGTACACAGATACGCAGTATTTT
TRBD2	NA	TRBV15	TRBJ2-5	CATSRDRGGKNQYF	TGTGCCACCAGCAGAGATCGGGGGGGAAAGAACCAGTACTTC
TRBD1	NA	TRBV28	TRBJ2-1	CASRGQGASYNEQFF	TGTGCCAGCAGAGGACAGGGGGCGTCCTACAATGAGCAGTTCTTC
NA	once	TRBV7-6	TRBJ1-5	CASSLSDWAPQHF	TGTGCCAGCAGCTTAAGTGATTGGGCGCCCCAGCATTTT
NA	NA	TRBV9	TRBJ1-1	CASSVNVGGMNTEAFF	TGTGCCAGCAGCGTAAACGTGGGGGGAATGAACACTGAAGCTTTCTTT
NA	NA	TRBV5-4	TRBJ2-5	CASSFDARGGKTQYF	TGTGCCAGCAGCTTCGACGCAAGGGGAGGAAAGACCCAGTACTTC
NA	once	TRBV25-1	TRBJ2-1	CASSDQRTVYNEQFF	TGTGCCAGCAGTGACCAACGGACAGTCTACAATGAGCAGTTCTTC
TRBD2	NA	TRBV5-1	TRBJ2-7	CASRILAGSSYEQYF	TGCGCCAGCAGGATACTAGCGGGGTCCTCCTACGAGCAGTACTTC
NA	once	TRBV28	TRBJ1-1	CASSSTLDRTEAFF	TGTGCCAGCAGTTCCACCCTCGACAGGACTGAAGCTTTCTTT